One T cell receptor beta chain is described in this entry. No antigen is known for it. Germline assignment: CDR1 SGDLS and CDR2 YYNGEE. The CDR3 runs 14 residues. V was shortened by 4 bases and J by 4 bases, with 11 bases between the two germline ends. This sample is part of a study of T cell clonotyping in hematopoietic cell transplantation. Study results and caveats: Pathologically expanded recipient clonotypes increased progressively from day 30 to day 180 as diversity fell.

Generated by immunoSEQ multiplex PCR, the TCRdb table keeps only in-frame clones and is missing some. The sample consists of 9,100 or so clones, around nine tenths of them appearing once. The material sequenced was peripheral blood mononuclear cells, taken at the time of graft-versus-host disease after allogeneic stem cell transplant. The V gene is TRBV9, the J gene TRBJ1-4; weak D call: TRBD1 (6 bases). This TCR came from a male patient in his sixties who had an allogeneic stem cell transplant from a related donor, so the T cells may come from the graft donor. Some clones in this sample may be carry-over from other donors' samples. CDR3 DNA: TGTGCCAGCAGCCCGGGGGCCCTTAATGAAAAACTGTTTTTT. Translating gives CASSPGALNEKLFF. Filled out from reference TRBV9 and TRBJ1-4, the complete variable domain reads DSGVTQTPKHLITATGQRVTLRCSPRSGDLSVYWYQQSLDQGLQFLIQYYNGEERAKGNILERFSAQQFPDLHSELNLSSLELGDSALYFCASSPGALNEKLFFGSGTQLSVL.